This T cell receptor (beta chain) appears in the sequencing data of a study of blood T cells in healthy people across ages. The study, taken as a whole, reports: Both naive CD4+ cell counts and diversity were greater in long-lived donors than in aged donors.

The table lists this clonotype with a few counts. Its specificity is unknown. Isolation yielded PBMCs, at least 7 million per sample, in every case. The second PCR ran about 6 to 11 cycles with a sample-barcoded 5' primer and J-beta primers. From the 5' RACE reads, TCRdb called clonotypes with MiXCR, one entry per CDR3 protein. The sample yields about 650,000 distinct CDR3 sequences, roughly half seen once. Trimming took off 2 bases at V and 7 bases at J, with 6 bases between the two ends. The CDR3 is 13 amino acids. The germline gives CDR1 SGHVS, CDR2 FQNEAQ. The receptor's source is a woman aged 80 or over in good health. The V call is TRBV7-8, the J call TRBJ1-6, with D hard to call. Source material: blood. DNA of the CDR3: TGTGCCAGCAGCTTAACGGAAAATTCACCCCTCCACTTT. It is translated as CASSLTENSPLHF.